This TCR beta chain was sequenced in a study of T cells in women clearing cervical HPV infection. About the research overall: Controls were women whose single incident HPV16 infection cleared within 12 months without precancer or cancer. Case blood was drawn when the lesion was first found; control blood after infection became undetectable. Findings of the study overall: CIN3+ cases had significantly higher TCR repertoire richness than controls, but evenness did not differ.

V dropped 7 bases and J dropped 6 bases, with 13 bases sitting between them. Germline CDR1 SNHLY, CDR2 FYNNEI. The CDR3 totals 13 residues. All donors had a single incident cervical HPV16 infection, not prevalent. As regards this clone: Antigen unknown. The read gets to within 3 residues of the CDR3 end, and the germline J gene fills in the rest.

Some clones are missing from TCRdb's copy, which holds only in-frame ones; the method was immunoSEQ multiplex PCR. The repertoire shows 49,000 or so clones; the top ten hold approximately 34%. This receptor was taken from a woman aged 18 to 75 with a cervical HPV16 infection that either progressed to CIN3+ or cleared (not recorded which). The chain combines TRBV2 with TRBJ1-5, with D tentatively TRBD1 (6 bases). Sequenced input: blood buffy coat. The CDR3 spells CASTRGAGQPQHF. CDR3 bases read: TGTGCCAGCACCCGGGGGGCCGGTCAGCCC.